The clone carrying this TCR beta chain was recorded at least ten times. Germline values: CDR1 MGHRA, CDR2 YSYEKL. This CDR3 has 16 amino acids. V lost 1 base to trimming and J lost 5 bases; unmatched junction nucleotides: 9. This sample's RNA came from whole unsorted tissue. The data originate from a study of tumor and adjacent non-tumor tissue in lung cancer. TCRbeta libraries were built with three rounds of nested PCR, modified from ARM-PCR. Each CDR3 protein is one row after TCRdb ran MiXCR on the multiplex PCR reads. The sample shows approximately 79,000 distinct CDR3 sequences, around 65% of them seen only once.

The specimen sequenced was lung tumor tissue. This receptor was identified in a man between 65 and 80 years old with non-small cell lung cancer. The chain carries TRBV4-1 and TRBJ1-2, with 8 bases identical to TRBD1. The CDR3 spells CASSQVGQGAGYGYTF. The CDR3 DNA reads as TGCGCCAGCAGCCAAGTCGGGCAGGGGGCCGGGTATGGCTACACCTTC.